This T cell receptor beta chain was sequenced during a study of coeliac disease. Study details: Without high-resolution HLA typing, biased TRBV7-2 usage was queried.

The CDR3 has 15 amino acids. Germline V lookup: CDR1 MGHRA, CDR2 YSYEKL. Losses at the gene ends were 2 bases for V and 4 bases for J; bases not matched to a gene: 7. Clones were read by immunoSEQ multiplex PCR, and TCRdb kept only the in-frame ones, dropping some. The sample records more than 7,500 clones, approximately 60% being singletons. The source material was intraepithelial lymphocytes from the gut. This TCR derives from a woman in her sixties or seventies with celiac disease. The chain has TRBV4-1 and TRBJ2-7, with 8 bases lining up with TRBD2. This chain's CDR3 is CASSQPGLGFYEQYF. Here the CDR3 DNA reads TGCGCCAGCAGCCAACCGGGACTAGGCTTTTACGAGCAGTACTTC.